These 29 T cell receptor beta chains were all obtained from the same sample, sequenced in a study of graft-versus-host responses after intestinal transplantation. Responders (around 200,000, CFSE-labeled) met around 200,000 stimulators that were irradiated and violet-dye-labeled. Clones were sequenced by immunoSEQ multiplex PCR, and TCRdb holds only the in-frame ones, with some missing. Of some 14,000 clones listed, about a third are singletons. The sample in question was alloreactive CD8+ T cells from a mixed lymphocyte reaction culture, obtained before intestinal transplant. Subset described: CFSE-low proliferating T cells sorted from roughly 6-day pre-transplant mixed lymphocyte reaction (GvH or HvG direction). All receptors come from a human patient who received an intestinal transplant.

The gene calls are TRBV5-1 and TRBJ2-1; 7 nucleotides match TRBD2. Germline trimming cut 1 base from V and 4 bases from J; bases unmatched to any gene: 11. The CDR3 contains 17 residues. The germline CDR1 and CDR2 sequences are SGHRS and YFSETQ. The CDR3 sequence is CASSLWGGSGIYNEQFF. CDR3 DNA: TGCGCCAGCAGCTTGTGGGGGGGATCGGGCATTTACAATGAGCAGTTCTTC.

This clone was picked up a small number of times. This rearrangement joins TRBV5-4 to TRBJ2-3; 8 nucleotides align to TRBD2. Trimming cost V 7 bases and J 0 bases; bases outside gene matches: 10. Germline-derived CDR1 and CDR2 are SGHNT and YYREEE (reference sequence). The CDR3 is made up of 16 amino acids. CDR3 sequence reads: CASFSGTYPSTDTQYF. The CDR3, as DNA: TGTGCCAGCTTTAGCGGGACCTACCCTAGCACAGATACGCAGTATTTT. The full variable domain, its missing parts supplied by reference TRBV5-4 and TRBJ2-3, is ETGVTQSPTHLIKTRGQQVTLRCSSQSGHNTVSWYQQALGQGPQFIFQYYREEENGRGNFPPRFSGLQFPNYSSELNVNALELDDSALYLCASFSGTYPSTDTQYFGPGTRLTVL.

This sequence joins TRBV6-5 and TRBJ1-2, with no clear D. CDR3 length: 15 amino acids. In germline, CDR1 is MNHEY, CDR2 SVGAGI. Between the trimmed V and J ends, which lost 2 bases and 0 bases, there was a span of 10 bases. The CDR3 reads CASSYGGEPNYGYTF. The CDR3, as DNA: TGTGCCAGCAGTTACGGCGGAGAGCCTAACTATGGCTACACCTTC.

This clone was found a few times. This chain joins TRBV6-6 and TRBJ2-1; D unresolved. Trimming removed 0 bases from V and 8 bases from J, with 11 bases in between. Germline V gene sequence: CDR1 MNHNY, CDR2 SVGAGI (reference sequence). This CDR3 comprises 14 residues. The CDR3: CASSYSILPDEQFF. The CDR3 nucleotides are TGTGCCAGCAGTTACTCGATTCTCCCGGATGAGCAGTTCTTC.

V is TRBV18 and J is TRBJ1-2; no firm D call. The CDR3 contains 15 residues. Trimming took off 2 bases at V and 4 bases at J, with 14 bases between the two ends. Germline CDR1 is KGHSH and CDR2 is LQKENI. In DNA form, the CDR3 reads TGTGCCAGCTCACCAGCGGGTACCTTTTCCTATGGCTACACCTTC. Protein product: CASSPAGTFSYGYTF.

This clone was detected a few times. The V gene is TRBV9, the J gene TRBJ2-1, with D perhaps matching TRBD1 (6 bases). Trimming cost V 0 bases and J 4 bases, with 14 bases left between them. In germline, CDR1 is SGDLS, CDR2 YYNGEE. The CDR3 is 16 residues long. The CDR3 sequence: CASSVGVLRGYNEQFF. DNA of the CDR3: TGTGCCAGCAGCGTAGGGGTCCTCAGGGGATACAATGAGCAGTTCTTC.

The rearrangement links TRBV6-1 to TRBJ1-6, with a weak D call TRBD1 (5 bases). The CDR3 totals 15 residues. Germline assignment: CDR1 MNHNS and CDR2 SASEGT. V lost 6 bases, J lost 9 bases, and 18 bases lay in between. The DNA for the CDR3 is TGTGCCAGCAGCTCCGGGACCCACGGCGGTTCACCCCTCCACTTT. It translates to CASSSGTHGGSPLHF.

J is TRBJ2-2 and V is TRBV7-9; D is perhaps TRBD2 (6 bases). V was shortened by 5 bases and J by 10 bases, with 17 bases between the two germline ends. CDR1 SEHNR and CDR2 FQNEAQ come from the germline V gene (reference sequence). This CDR3 spans 14 amino acids. The CDR3 protein is CASSRPLREEELFF. The CDR3, as DNA: TGTGCCAGCAGCCGTCCATTGAGGGAGGAGGAGCTGTTTTTT.

V is TRBV15 and J is TRBJ2-1; D is perhaps TRBD2 (7 bases). Trimming took 5 bases from V and 4 from J, leaving 27 bases between them. Germline CDR1 is LNHNV and CDR2 is YYDKDF (reference sequence). CDR3 length: 19 amino acids. CDR3 sequence reads: CATSLIEGGGPLFYNEQFF. The CDR3 nucleotides are TGTGCCACCAGCCTCATAGAGGGCGGGGGCCCTCTATTTTACAATGAGCAGTTCTTC.

This chain connects TRBV27 to TRBJ1-2; no clear D gene. Germline CDR1 reads MNHEY; CDR2 reads SMNVEV (reference sequence). This CDR3 has 15 amino acids. Trimming took off 1 base at V and 4 bases at J, with 13 bases between the two ends. CDR3 DNA sequence: TGTGCCAGCAGTTTATTTAGTTGGCCGACCTATGGCTACACCTTC. Translation: CASSLFSWPTYGYTF.

This chain connects TRBV6-5 to TRBJ1-2; unclear D gene. V was clipped by 5 bases and J by 1 base, with 14 bases between them. The V gene's germline CDR1 is MNHEY and CDR2 SVGAGI. This CDR3 contains 15 residues. The CDR3 DNA reads TGTGCCAGCAGTAACCAAGGACTGTTTAACTATGGCTACACCTTC. Protein sequence: CASSNQGLFNYGYTF.

This clone was detected only a few times. The chain carries TRBV5-8 and TRBJ2-6, with D perhaps TRBD2 (6 bases). This CDR3 has 17 residues. Germline loops: CDR1 SGHTS, CDR2 YDEGEE. Trimming took 2 bases from V and 0 from J, leaving 12 bases between them. The DNA of the CDR3 is TGTGCCAGCAGCTTTGGGACTTTAGGCTCTGGGGCCAACGTCCTGACTTTC. Residues: CASSFGTLGSGANVLTF. Full variable domain (rest looked up from reference TRBV5-8 and TRBJ2-6): EAGVTQSPTHLIKTRGQQATLRCSPISGHTSVYWYQQALGLGLQFLLWYDEGEERNRGNFPPRFSGRQFPNYSSELNVNALELEDSALYLCASSFGTLGSGANVLTFGAGSRLTVL.

V usage is TRBV9 and J usage is TRBJ1-6; D remains ambiguous. The ends were cut back, 0 bases at V and 7 bases at J, with 11 bases in the middle. Germline V gene data show CDR1 as SGDLS and CDR2 as YYNGEE. This CDR3 region has 15 residues. Written as DNA, the CDR3 is TGTGCCAGCAGCGTAGTAGGGCAGATAAATTCACCCCTCCACTTT. Its protein product is CASSVVGQINSPLHF.

This clone was seen a few times. The V and J genes are TRBV13 and TRBJ2-1; D gene uncertain. This CDR3 is 15 amino acids long. CDR1 is PRHDT and CDR2 is FYEKMQ in the germline V gene (reference sequence). Trimming removed 11 bases at V and 0 bases at J, with 17 bases between. The CDR3 sequence: CASRLDLSSYNEQFF. DNA for the CDR3: TGTGCCTCCCGACTTGACCTTAGCTCCTACAATGAGCAGTTCTTC. The full variable domain, completed using reference TRBV13 and TRBJ2-1, is AAGVIQSPRHLIKEKRETATLKCYPIPRHDTVYWYQQGPGQDPQFLISFYEKMQSDKGSIPDRFSAQQFSDYHSELNMSSLELGDSALYFCASRLDLSSYNEQFFGPGTRLTVL.

DNA of the CDR3: TGTGCCAGCAGCTTCCGGGACACTCTTACAGATACGCAGTATTTT. Residues: CASSFRDTLTDTQYF. The chain links TRBV11-3 to TRBJ2-3, with TRBD1 as a possible D gene (6 bases). Germline V gives CDR1 SGHNT, CDR2 YENEEA. Trimming cost V 3 bases and J 3 bases, with 13 bases left between them. The CDR3 contains 15 residues.

Only a few counts were recorded for this clone. V and J are TRBV6-9 and TRBJ1-1; D is undetermined. Germline CDR1 MNHGY, CDR2 SVAAGI. Trimming shortened V by 7 bases and J by 10 bases, and 13 bases separated the two germline ends. CDR3 length: 11 residues. CDR3: CASTKAEPAFF. CDR3 sequence (DNA): TGTGCCAGCACCAAGGCAGAACCAGCTTTCTTT.

This clone was seen more than once but under ten times. This chain uses TRBV15 with TRBJ2-3, with D tentatively TRBD1 or TRBD2 (5 bases each). Trimming took off 5 bases at V and 7 bases at J, with 19 bases between the two ends. The CDR3 covers 15 residues. Per germline, CDR1 LNHNV and CDR2 YYDKDF (reference sequence). CDR3 loop: CATSPDMGVGNTQYF. CDR3 coding DNA: TGTGCCACCAGCCCAGATATGGGGGTCGGGAATACGCAGTATTTT.

The chain recombines TRBV14 with TRBJ2-1; 15 bases fit TRBD2. V lost 0 bases and J lost 10; bases outside the gene matches: 16. Germline lookup yields CDR1 SGHDN and CDR2 FVKESK. CDR3 length: 20 residues. In nucleotides, the CDR3 is TGTGCCAGCAGCCAAGATACCCCAGCCTGGGGGACTAGCGGGGGGACCGAGCAGTTCTTC. Its translation: CASSQDTPAWGTSGGTEQFF.

This chain connects TRBV7-8 to TRBJ2-7, with D uncertain. The CDR3 covers 11 residues. V dropped 1 base and J dropped 6 bases, with 4 bases sitting between them. Germline lookup yields CDR1 SGHVS and CDR2 FQNEAQ. Here the CDR3 DNA reads TGTGCCAGCAGCTTAGGAGCCGAGCAGTACTTC. Protein product: CASSLGAEQYF.

The genes are TRBV5-5 and TRBJ2-1; possibly TRBD1 for D (5 bases). Germline V lookup: CDR1 SGHKS, CDR2 YYEKEE (reference sequence). The CDR3 has 14 residues. Deletions cut 0 bases from V and 6 bases from J, with 10 bases between. As DNA, the CDR3 is TGTGCCAGCAGCTTGGTGTGGGGCCTCAATGAGCAGTTCTTC. This encodes CASSLVWGLNEQFF.

The rearrangement links TRBV7-8 to TRBJ2-1; possible D gene TRBD1, 6 bases. This CDR3 is built from 14 residues. Germline V lookup: CDR1 SGHVS, CDR2 FQNEAQ. The V and J ends lost 5 bases and 7 bases respectively, with 15 bases between them. CDR3 bases: TGTGCCAGCAGCCCGGGACACATAGTTAATGAGCAGTTCTTC. Protein product: CASSPGHIVNEQFF.

The V and J genes are TRBV7-9 and TRBJ2-3; D could derive from TRBD1 or TRBD2 (5 bases each). Trimming left V 2 bases short and J 5 bases short, with 14 bases between. The CDR3 is made up of 15 amino acids. Germline V gives CDR1 SEHNR, CDR2 FQNEAQ (reference sequence). CDR3 sequence: CASSLPGPTGDTQYF. The CDR3 nucleotides read TGTGCCAGCAGCTTACCGGGACCAACTGGAGATACGCAGTATTTT.

The genes are TRBV2 and TRBJ1-4, with TRBD1 identical over 8 bases. CDR1 and CDR2 (germline): SNHLY, FYNNEI. The CDR3 covers 15 residues. Trimming cost V 3 bases and J 1 base; bases outside gene matches: 1. The CDR3 sequence is CASSDRGRTNEKLFF. The CDR3, as DNA: TGTGCCAGCAGTGACAGGGGGCGAACTAATGAAAAACTGTTTTTT.

The chain has TRBV6-6 and TRBJ1-1; D may be TRBD1 (6 bases). Germline-derived CDR1 and CDR2 are MNHNY and SVGAGI (reference sequence). V was trimmed by 2 bases and J by 7 bases, leaving 11 bases between them. This CDR3 comprises 13 residues. The CDR3 DNA reads TGTGCCAGCAGTTACCGGGGGGCGGTTGAAGCTTTCTTT. It codes for CASSYRGAVEAFF.

This clone is deemed medium-sized. The chain links TRBV19 to TRBJ1-4; D call uncertain. V lost 2 bases and J lost 1, with 8 bases in between. The CDR3 is made up of 15 amino acids. Germline CDR1 reads LNHDA; CDR2 reads SQIVND (reference sequence). Written as DNA, the CDR3 is TGTGCCAGTAGTATACGCTGGGTAACTAATGAAAAACTGTTTTTT. It specifies CASSIRWVTNEKLFF.

This clone was detected a few times. The rearrangement joins TRBV5-1 to TRBJ2-7, with 10 bases lining up with TRBD1. CDR1 SGHRS and CDR2 YFSETQ come from the germline V gene. The CDR3 runs to 15 residues. With 4 bases clipped from V and 4 bases from J, the junction kept 8 bases outside the gene matches. DNA for the CDR3: TGCGCCAGCAGCCCGGGGACAGGGGCGGGTTACGAGCAGTACTTC. Protein sequence: CASSPGTGAGYEQYF.

This clone turned up a few times. This chain joins TRBV7-6 and TRBJ2-1; 8 bases are a match to TRBD1. The CDR3 covers 15 residues. Germline CDR1 and CDR2: SGHVS and FNYEAQ. The J segment lost 8 bases and the V segment lost 5 bases, leaving 11 bases of the junction unmatched. The CDR3 coding sequence is TGTGCCAGCAGCCACCGGGACAGGTCTCTCGATGAGCAGTTCTTC. Its translation: CASSHRDRSLDEQFF.

This chain connects TRBV29-1 to TRBJ2-1, with TRBD2 matching over 8 bases. The ends lost 1 base at V and 2 bases at J; junction bases unmatched: 7. This CDR3 spans 16 amino acids. The V gene's germline CDR1 is SQVTM and CDR2 ANQGSEA. CDR3 residues: CSVEGGGGLTYNEQFF. The CDR3 nucleotides are TGCAGCGTTGAAGGGGGCGGGGGGCTAACCTACAATGAGCAGTTCTTC.

The chain carries TRBV5-6 and TRBJ1-2; D not resolved. This CDR3 comprises 13 residues. Germline CDR1 reads SGHDT; CDR2 reads YYEEEE. Trimming took 6 bases from V and 4 from J, leaving 13 bases between them. CDR3 nucleotide sequence: TGTGCCAGCACCCCTATCGGGTCCTATGGCTACACCTTC. As protein: CASTPIGSYGYTF.